This record covers a single TCR beta chain. These data come from a study of T cell repertoires in cytomegalovirus infection. Germline values: CDR1 SGHAT, CDR2 FQDESV (reference sequence). The CDR3 covers 15 residues. Trimming cost V 7 bases and J 4 bases; bases outside gene matches: 9. TCRdb fed the reads into MiXCR, producing one record per CDR3 protein. Altogether 450,000 to 650,000 distinct CDR3 sequences are present, about 26% being singletons, with the ten largest covering about 13%. The source of this sequence is a human donor in good health (CMV status not recorded). Some clones in this sample may be carry-over from other donors' samples. The chain couples TRBV11-1 to TRBJ2-5, with 10 bases matching TRBD2. Sequenced input: PBMCs. CDR3 sequence: CASKSLAGEGETQYF. The CDR3 coding sequence is TGTGCCAGCAAGTCGCTAGCGGGAGAGGGAGAGACCCAGTACTTC.